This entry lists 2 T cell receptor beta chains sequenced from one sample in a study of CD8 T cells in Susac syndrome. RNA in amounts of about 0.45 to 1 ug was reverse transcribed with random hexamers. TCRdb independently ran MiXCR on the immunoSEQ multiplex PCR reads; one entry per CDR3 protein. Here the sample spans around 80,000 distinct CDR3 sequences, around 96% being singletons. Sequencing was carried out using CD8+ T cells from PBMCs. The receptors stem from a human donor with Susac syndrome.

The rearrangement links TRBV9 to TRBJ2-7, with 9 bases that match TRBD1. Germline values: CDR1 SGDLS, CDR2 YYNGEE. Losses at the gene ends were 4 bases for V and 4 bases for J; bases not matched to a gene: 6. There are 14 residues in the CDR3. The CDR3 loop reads CASSPRDRDYEQYF. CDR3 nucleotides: TGTGCCAGCAGCCCCCGGGACAGGGATTACGAGCAGTACTTC. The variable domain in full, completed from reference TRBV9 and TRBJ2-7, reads DSGVTQTPKHLITATGQRVTLRCSPRSGDLSVYWYQQSLDQGLQFLIQYYNGEERAKGNILERFSAQQFPDLHSELNLSSLELGDSALYFCASSPRDRDYEQYFGPGTRLTVT.

This chain's CDR3 is CASSLRPQRLDEQYF. CDR3 bases: TGTGCCAGCAGTCTACGCCCCCAACGCCTCGACGAGCAGTACTTC. J is TRBJ2-7 and V is TRBV12-3 or TRBV12-4, with D hard to call. The CDR3 sequence is 15 residues long. V lost 5 bases, J lost 5 bases, and 19 bases lay in between.